Included here is one TCR beta chain sequence, with context. Its antigen is still unknown. The junction does not match germline at one end; this may be a read error. This entry is derived from a study of blood T cells in healthy people across ages (dated by TCRdb to about 2015). Turning to the overall study: Template switching captured roughly one uniquely barcoded TCR beta cDNA molecule per two T cells in model experiments. To track age-related changes in TCR beta repertoire diversity, the study relied on deep sequencing normalized with unique cDNA molecular identifiers. Four age groups were formed from the donors: young (average 16 years), middle-aged (around 41), aged (around 62) and long-lived (less than 85). To avoid experimental bias, donors of different ages were distributed randomly across sequencing lanes. Using the same blood draw, the study looked at two additional independent replicas of 1 million unique cDNA reads for two donors, one aged 18 to 29 and the other aged 80 or older. Findings and caveats that apply to the study as a whole: Bulk unsorted PBMC profiling prevented conclusive comparison of naive and antigen-experienced compartments. As age increased, observed TCR beta diversity per million T cells dropped in a roughly linear way, and a significant reduction was already evident by age around 41. Estimates of total diversity based on one million sequenced T cells were regarded as lower bounds and as underestimates. Observed TCR beta diversity correlated strongly with the percentage of naive T cells measured by flow cytometry. Compared with the aged group, the long-lived group had more naive CD4+ T cells, fewer expanded clones and increased TCR diversity, suggesting age selection. Because donor CMV infection status was unknown, age-related changes in expanded clonotypes were potentially confounded.

Its CDR3 holds 15 amino acids, cysteine through phenylalanine. Only the CDR3 DNA is retained, 45 bases long and in frame from the first base. CDR1 is given as MNHEY and CDR2 as SMNVEV, both from the germline V gene (reference sequence). The library was prepared using 5' RACE. These reads were obtained on an Illumina HiSeq 2500. The second PCR ran for roughly 7 to 11 cycles and used a J-beta primer mix along with a sample-barcoded 5' primer. A template-switch 5' adaptor carrying 12 random nucleotides introduced a unique molecular identifier onto each TCR beta cDNA molecule. Each sample yielded at least 2.5 million CDR3-containing paired-end reads. All of the RNA was converted into first-strand cDNA using the Mint cDNA synthesis kit, with a TRBC-specific oligonucleotide serving as the primer. After uracil-DNA glycosylase treatment, a first 18-cycle PCR used universal primers M1SS and BC2_uni_R on all cDNA. As for the original processing: For normalization, 1 million high-quality reads, each with a distinct molecular identifier, were randomly selected from each sample. Reads with shared molecular identifiers were discarded instead of being binned into consensus sequences. MiTCR, with a Q25 quality threshold and the strictest error-elimination algorithm, was used for CDR3 identification, clonotype clustering and error correction. Lower-bound total TCR beta diversity was estimated with a nonparametric unseen species model using Euler transformation. The public reads were quality trimmed at Q25 with fastp and then assembled into clones with MiXCR by TCRdb, keeping productive beta chains. Identical CDR3 protein sequences are pooled into one entry, listed with their most common genes and DNA. It is TCRdb's table, rather than the study itself, that gives the V and J calls and clone size. The sample table contains 1.5 million to 1.8 million distinct CDR3 sequences; only one count was recorded for roughly two fifths of them. The leading ten clones occupy about 4.1% of the sample.

Donors were around 37 systemically healthy Caucasian individuals from Russia aged roughly 6 to 90 years. Roughly 9.5 milliliters of peripheral blood were drawn from each donor into EDTA-treated Vacutainer tubes. PBMCs were isolated by Ficoll-Paque density-gradient centrifugation, with at least 6 million obtained per sample. Total RNA, at least 6 micrograms per sample, was extracted from PBMCs with Trizol reagent. The percentages of naive CD45RAhigh/CD27high T cells were determined by flow cytometry on a PBMC aliquot from every donor. The receptor was derived from a woman between 18 and 29 years old in good health. Recombination joined TRBV27 with TRBJ1-2, and 9 junction bases match TRBD1. Sequencing used blood. The CDR3: CASSLSGQGYYGCTF. Read as DNA, the sequence is TGTGCCAGCAGTTTATCGGGACAGGGATATTATGGCTGCACCTTC.